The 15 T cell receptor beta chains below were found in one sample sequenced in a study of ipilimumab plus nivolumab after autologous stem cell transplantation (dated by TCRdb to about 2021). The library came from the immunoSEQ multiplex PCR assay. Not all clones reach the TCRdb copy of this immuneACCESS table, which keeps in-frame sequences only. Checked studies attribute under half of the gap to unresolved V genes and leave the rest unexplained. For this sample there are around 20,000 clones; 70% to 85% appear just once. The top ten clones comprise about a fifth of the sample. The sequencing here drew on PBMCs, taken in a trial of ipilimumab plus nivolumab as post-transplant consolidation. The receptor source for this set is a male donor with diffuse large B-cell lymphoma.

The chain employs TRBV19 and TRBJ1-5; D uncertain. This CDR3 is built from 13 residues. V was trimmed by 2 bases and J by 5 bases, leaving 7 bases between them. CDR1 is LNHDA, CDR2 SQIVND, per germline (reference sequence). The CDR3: CASSISVDQPQHF. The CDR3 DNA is TGTGCCAGTAGTATAAGTGTTGATCAGCCCCAGCATTTT.

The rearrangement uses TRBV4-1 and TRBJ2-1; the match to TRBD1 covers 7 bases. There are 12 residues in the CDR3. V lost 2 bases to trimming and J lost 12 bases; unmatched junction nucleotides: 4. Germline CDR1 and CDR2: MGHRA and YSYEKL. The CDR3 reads CASSQQNRGQFF. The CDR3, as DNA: TGCGCCAGCAGCCAACAAAACAGGGGGCAGTTCTTC.

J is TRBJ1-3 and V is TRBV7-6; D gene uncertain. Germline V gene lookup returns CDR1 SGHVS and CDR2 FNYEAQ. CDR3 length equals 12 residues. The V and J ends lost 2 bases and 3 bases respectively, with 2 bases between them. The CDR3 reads CASSLSGNTIYF. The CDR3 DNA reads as TGTGCCAGCAGCTTAAGTGGAAACACCATATATTTT.

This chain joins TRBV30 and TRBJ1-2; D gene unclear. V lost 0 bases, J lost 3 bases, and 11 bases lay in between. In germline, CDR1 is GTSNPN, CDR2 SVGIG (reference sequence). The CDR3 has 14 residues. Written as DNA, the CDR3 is TGTGCCTGGAGTGTCCCCAGCGCCCACTATGGCTACACCTTC. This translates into CAWSVPSAHYGYTF.

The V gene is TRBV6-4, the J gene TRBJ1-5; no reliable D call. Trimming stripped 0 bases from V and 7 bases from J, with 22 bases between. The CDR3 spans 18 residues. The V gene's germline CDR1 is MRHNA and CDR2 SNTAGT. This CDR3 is CASSDSRVAADNRQPQHF. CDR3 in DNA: TGTGCCAGCAGTGACTCGAGAGTGGCCGCCGATAATCGGCAGCCCCAGCATTTT.

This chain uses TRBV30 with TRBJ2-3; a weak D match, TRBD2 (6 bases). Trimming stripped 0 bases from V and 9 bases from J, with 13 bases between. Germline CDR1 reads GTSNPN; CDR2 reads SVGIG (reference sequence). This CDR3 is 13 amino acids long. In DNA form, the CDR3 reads TGTGCCTGGAGTGTGGGGGTTGGGGGGACGCAGTATTTT. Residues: CAWSVGVGGTQYF.

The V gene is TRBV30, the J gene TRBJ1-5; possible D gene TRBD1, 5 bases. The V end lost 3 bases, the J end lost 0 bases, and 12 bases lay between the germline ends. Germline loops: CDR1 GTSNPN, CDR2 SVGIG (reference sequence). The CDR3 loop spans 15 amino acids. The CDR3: CAWSRGGASNQPQHF. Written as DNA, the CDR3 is TGTGCCTGGAGCCGGGGTGGGGCTAGCAATCAGCCCCAGCATTTT.

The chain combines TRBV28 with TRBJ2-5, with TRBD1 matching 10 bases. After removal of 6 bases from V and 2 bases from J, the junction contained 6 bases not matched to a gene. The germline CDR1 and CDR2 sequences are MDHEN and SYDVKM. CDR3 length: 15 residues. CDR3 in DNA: TGTGCCAGCAGCCGACAGGGGGCCAGGCAAGAGACCCAGTACTTC. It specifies CASSRQGARQETQYF.

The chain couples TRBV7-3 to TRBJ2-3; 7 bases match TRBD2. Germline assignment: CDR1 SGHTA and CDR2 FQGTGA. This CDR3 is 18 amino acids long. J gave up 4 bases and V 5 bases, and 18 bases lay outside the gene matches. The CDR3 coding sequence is TGTGCCAGCAGCCCGCTGAGGGCTAGCGGTTTGGTTTCAGATACGCAGTATTTT. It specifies CASSPLRASGLVSDTQYF. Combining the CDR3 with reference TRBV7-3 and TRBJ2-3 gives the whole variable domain GAGVSQTPSNKVTEKGKYVELRCDPISGHTALYWYRQSLGQGPEFLIYFQGTGAADDSGLPNDRFFAVRPEGSVSTLKIQRTERGDSAVYLCASSPLRASGLVSDTQYFGPGTRLTVL.

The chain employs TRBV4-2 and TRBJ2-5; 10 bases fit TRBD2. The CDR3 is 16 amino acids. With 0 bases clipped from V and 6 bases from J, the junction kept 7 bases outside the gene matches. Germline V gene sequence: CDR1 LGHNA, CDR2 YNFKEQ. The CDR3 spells CASSQESGGAEKTQYF. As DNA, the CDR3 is TGTGCCAGCAGCCAAGAAAGCGGGGGGGCCGAAAAGACCCAGTACTTC.

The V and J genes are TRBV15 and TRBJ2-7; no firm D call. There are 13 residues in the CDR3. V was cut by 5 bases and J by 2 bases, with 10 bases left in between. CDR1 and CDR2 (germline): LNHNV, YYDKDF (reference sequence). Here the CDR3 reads CATSGVYAYEQYF. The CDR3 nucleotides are TGTGCCACCAGCGGGGTGTATGCCTACGAGCAGTACTTC. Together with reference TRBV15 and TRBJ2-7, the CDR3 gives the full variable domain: DAMVIQNPRYQVTQFGKPVTLSCSQTLNHNVMYWYQQKSSQAPKLLFHYYDKDFNNEADTPDNFQSRRPNTSFCFLDIRSPGLGDTAMYLCATSGVYAYEQYFGPGTRLTVT.

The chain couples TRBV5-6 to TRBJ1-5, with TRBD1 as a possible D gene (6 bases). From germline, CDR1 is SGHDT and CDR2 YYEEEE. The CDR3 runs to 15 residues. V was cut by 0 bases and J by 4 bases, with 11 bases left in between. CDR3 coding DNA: TGTGCCAGCAGCTTGGGGGGGCGAACAAATCAGCCCCAGCATTTT. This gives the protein CASSLGGRTNQPQHF.

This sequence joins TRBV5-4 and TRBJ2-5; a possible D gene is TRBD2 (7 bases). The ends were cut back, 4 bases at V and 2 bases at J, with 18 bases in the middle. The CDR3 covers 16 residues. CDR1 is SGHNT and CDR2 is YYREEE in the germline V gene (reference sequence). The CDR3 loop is CASSRFLGGTQETQYF. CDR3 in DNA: TGTGCCAGCAGCCGATTTCTCGGGGGGACACAAGAGACCCAGTACTTC.

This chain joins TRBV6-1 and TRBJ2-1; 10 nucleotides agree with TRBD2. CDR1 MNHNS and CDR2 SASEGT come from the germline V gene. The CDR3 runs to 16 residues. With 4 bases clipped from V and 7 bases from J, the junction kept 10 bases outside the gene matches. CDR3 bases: TGTGCCAGCAGTGGACTGAGCGGGGGGGCGGGGAATGAGCAGTTCTTC. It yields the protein CASSGLSGGAGNEQFF.

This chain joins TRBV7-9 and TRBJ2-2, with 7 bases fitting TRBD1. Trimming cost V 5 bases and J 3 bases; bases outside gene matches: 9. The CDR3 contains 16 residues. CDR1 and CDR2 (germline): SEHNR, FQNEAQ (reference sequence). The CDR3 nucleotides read TGTGCCAGCAGCCCCCGACAGGGTGACGACACCGGGGAGCTGTTTTTT. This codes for CASSPRQGDDTGELFF.